This T cell receptor (beta chain) was identified in a study of cytomegalovirus exposure and HLA in healthy donors. Amplification used 60 Vbeta primers and 13 Jbeta primers. This table comes from immunoSEQ multiplex PCR, and its TCRdb copy is limited to in-frame clones, with some not included. The sample yields approximately 140,000 clones, around 78% seen once. V was trimmed by 7 bases and J by 3 bases, leaving 15 bases between them. Per the germline V gene, CDR1 is SEHNR and CDR2 is FQNEAQ (reference sequence). The CDR3 is 14 residues long. A single count supports this clone. This clonotype was sampled from a young woman in good health and CMV-seronegative. V and J are TRBV7-9 and TRBJ1-1; D unclear. Material: PBMCs. The CDR3 reads CASIILSEDTEAFF. The DNA of the CDR3 is TGTGCCAGCATCATTCTGTCAGAGGACACTGAAGCTTTCTTT.